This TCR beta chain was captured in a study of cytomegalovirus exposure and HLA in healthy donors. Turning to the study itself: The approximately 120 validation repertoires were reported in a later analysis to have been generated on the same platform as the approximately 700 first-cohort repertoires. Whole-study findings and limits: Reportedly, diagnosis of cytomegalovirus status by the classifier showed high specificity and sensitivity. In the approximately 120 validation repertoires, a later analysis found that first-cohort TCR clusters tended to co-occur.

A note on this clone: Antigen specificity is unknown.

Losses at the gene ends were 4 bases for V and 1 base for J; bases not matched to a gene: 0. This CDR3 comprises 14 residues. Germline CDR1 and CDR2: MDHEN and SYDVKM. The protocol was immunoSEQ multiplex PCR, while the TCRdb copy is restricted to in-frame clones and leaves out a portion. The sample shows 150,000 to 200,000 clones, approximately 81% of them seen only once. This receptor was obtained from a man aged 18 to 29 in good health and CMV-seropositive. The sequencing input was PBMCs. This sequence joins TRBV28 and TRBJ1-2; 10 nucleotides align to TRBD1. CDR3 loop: CASSWTGGNYGYTF. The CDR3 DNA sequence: TGTGCCAGCAGTTGGACAGGGGGTAACTATGGCTACACCTTC.